This is a list of T cell receptor beta chains from one sample in a study of beta chain features in type 1 diabetes. Using immunoSEQ multiplex PCR, the repertoire was profiled, and TCRdb retains in-frame clones only, with some absent. The sample comprises a few hundred thousand clones, 30% of which are singletons, and 0.06% to 0.07% rests with the top ten. Input material: naive CD4+ T cells from blood. The receptor set was obtained from a man in his late teens or twenties in good health. The CDR3 runs from the conserved cysteine through the conserved F or W. The order of the fields is V gene, J gene, clone size, D gene, CDR3 DNA, CDR3 protein. D genes are given only for firm matches. Clone size appears in some rows only: once, few, many, or a class for an expanded clone.

v_gene: TRBV4-3; j_gene: TRBJ2-1; abundance: .; d_gene: .; CDR3nt: TGCGCCAGCAGCCAAGAAGGCTCCTACAATGAGCAGTTCTTC; CDR3aa: CASSQEGSYNEQFF
v_gene: TRBV30; j_gene: TRBJ2-7; abundance: .; d_gene: TRBD1; CDR3nt: TGTGCCTGGGCGGGACAGGGTGGCCACGAGCAGTACTTC; CDR3aa: CAWAGQGGHEQYF
v_gene: TRBV7-6; j_gene: TRBJ2-1; abundance: .; d_gene: .; CDR3nt: TGTGCCAGCAGCCCGGCTTTTGGTATAGGGAGGAATGAGCAGTTCTTC; CDR3aa: CASSPAFGIGRNEQFF
v_gene: TRBV7-2; j_gene: TRBJ2-3; abundance: .; d_gene: .; CDR3nt: TGTGCCAGCAGCATTAGCCCGGGGACCCGAGGGACGCAGTATTTT; CDR3aa: CASSISPGTRGTQYF
v_gene: TRBV30; j_gene: TRBJ2-1; abundance: few; d_gene: TRBD2; CDR3nt: TGTGCCTGGAGTGTTGGAGTAGCGGGAGTTGAGCAGTTCTTC; CDR3aa: CAWSVGVAGVEQFF
v_gene: TRBV29-1; j_gene: TRBJ1-5; abundance: .; d_gene: .; CDR3nt: TGCAGCGTCTGCGAGGGATCTTATCAGCCCCAGCATTTT; CDR3aa: CSVCEGSYQPQHF
v_gene: TRBV5-4; j_gene: TRBJ2-3; abundance: .; d_gene: TRBD2; CDR3nt: TGTGCCAGCAGCCAAACGCCAGCGGGAGAGGTTGCGCAGTATTTT; CDR3aa: CASSQTPAGEVAQYF
v_gene: TRBV9; j_gene: TRBJ2-7; abundance: .; d_gene: .; CDR3nt: TGTGCCAGCAGCGTAGGGGCAGGTGAGCAGTACTTC; CDR3aa: CASSVGAGEQYF
v_gene: TRBV29-1; j_gene: TRBJ2-7; abundance: few; d_gene: TRBD1; CDR3nt: TGCAGCGTTCGCGAGTATGGACAGGGCTACGAGCAGTACTTC; CDR3aa: CSVREYGQGYEQYF
v_gene: TRBV25-1; j_gene: TRBJ2-3; abundance: few; d_gene: TRBD2; CDR3nt: TGTGCCAGCAGTGTATTAGCGGGGTTCACAGATACGCAGTATTTT; CDR3aa: CASSVLAGFTDTQYF
v_gene: TRBV7-2; j_gene: TRBJ2-1; abundance: .; d_gene: TRBD2; CDR3nt: TGTGCCAGCAGCTTAGCTAATCGGGCTAGCGGGAGGTCCCATAGTCCGTTCTTC; CDR3aa: CASSLANRASGRSHSPFF
v_gene: TRBV9; j_gene: TRBJ2-2; abundance: .; d_gene: TRBD2; CDR3nt: TGTGCCAGCAGCCCCTACAGAATGGGAGGGACCGGGGAGCTGTTTTTT; CDR3aa: CASSPYRMGGTGELFF
v_gene: TRBV4-1; j_gene: TRBJ2-2; abundance: .; d_gene: .; CDR3nt: TGCGCCAGCAGCCAAGTAAGGGGCAAATCCGGGGAGCTGTTTTTT; CDR3aa: CASSQVRGKSGELFF
v_gene: TRBV4-3; j_gene: TRBJ2-2; abundance: .; d_gene: .; CDR3nt: TGCGCCAGCAGCCAAGCCGGTGACAGGAACACCGGGGAGCTGTTTTTT; CDR3aa: CASSQAGDRNTGELFF
v_gene: TRBV30; j_gene: TRBJ1-5; abundance: .; d_gene: .; CDR3nt: TGTGCCTGGAGTGTACGGGCTAATCAGCCCCAGCATTTT; CDR3aa: CAWSVRANQPQHF
v_gene: TRBV7-2; j_gene: TRBJ2-7; abundance: few; d_gene: .; CDR3nt: TGTGCCAGCAGCTTGGAGACAGGCCCCTACGAGCAGTACTTC; CDR3aa: CASSLETGPYEQYF
v_gene: TRBV20-1; j_gene: TRBJ2-3; abundance: .; d_gene: .; CDR3nt: TGCAGTGCGATAGACACAGATACGCAGTATTTT; CDR3aa: CSAIDTDTQYF
v_gene: TRBV21-1; j_gene: TRBJ2-5; abundance: few; d_gene: .; CDR3nt: TGTGCCAGCAGCACTAGCGGCGGGTACTTC; CDR3aa: CASSTSGGYF
v_gene: TRBV2; j_gene: TRBJ2-6; abundance: few; d_gene: TRBD1; CDR3nt: TGTGCCAGCAGCAGGGACAGGGGCTCTGGGGCCAACGTCCTGACTTTC; CDR3aa: CASSRDRGSGANVLTF
v_gene: TRBV29-1; j_gene: TRBJ2-5; abundance: .; d_gene: TRBD2; CDR3nt: TGCAGCGCCCGATCTAGCGGTGAAGAGACCCAGTACTTC; CDR3aa: CSARSSGEETQYF
v_gene: TRBV30; j_gene: TRBJ1-5; abundance: few; d_gene: .; CDR3nt: TGTGCCTGGAGTGCCCGCGGGGGAATCAATCAGCCCCAGCATTTT; CDR3aa: CAWSARGGINQPQHF
v_gene: TRBV19; j_gene: TRBJ1-5; abundance: .; d_gene: .; CDR3nt: TGTGCCAGTAGTACCACCCGAGATCAGCCCCAGCATTTT; CDR3aa: CASSTTRDQPQHF
v_gene: TRBV9; j_gene: TRBJ2-1; abundance: .; d_gene: .; CDR3nt: TGTGCCAGCAGTTCTAGCTCGATCCGCTACAATGAGCAGTTCTTC; CDR3aa: CASSSSSIRYNEQFF
v_gene: TRBV19; j_gene: TRBJ2-7; abundance: .; d_gene: .; CDR3nt: TGTGCCAGTAGTAAGAGCGGTTACGAGCAGTACTTC; CDR3aa: CASSKSGYEQYF
v_gene: TRBV29-1; j_gene: TRBJ2-1; abundance: .; d_gene: .; CDR3nt: TGCAGCGTTCGGGGACATTCGAGCTCCTACAATGAGCAGTTCTTC; CDR3aa: CSVRGHSSSYNEQFF
v_gene: TRBV29-1; j_gene: TRBJ1-2; abundance: .; d_gene: .; CDR3nt: TGCAGCATTGACGAGTATGGCTACACCTTC; CDR3aa: CSIDEYGYTF
v_gene: TRBV5-4; j_gene: TRBJ2-7; abundance: .; d_gene: .; CDR3nt: TGTGCCAGCAGCTTGGGCCCGTCGACAATAGTCTACGAGCAGTACTTC; CDR3aa: CASSLGPSTIVYEQYF
v_gene: TRBV7-9; j_gene: TRBJ2-5; abundance: .; d_gene: TRBD2; CDR3nt: TGTGCCAGCAGCTTCCGTACTAGCGGGAGCCAAGAGACCCAGTACTTC; CDR3aa: CASSFRTSGSQETQYF
v_gene: TRBV18; j_gene: TRBJ2-1; abundance: .; d_gene: .; CDR3nt: TGTGCCAGCTCACCAGCATGGGCATACAATGAGCAGTTCTTC; CDR3aa: CASSPAWAYNEQFF
v_gene: TRBV9; j_gene: TRBJ2-5; abundance: .; d_gene: TRBD1; CDR3nt: TGTGCCAGCAGCGCCTACTTCAGGGGGCGGACGGAGACCCAGTACTTC; CDR3aa: CASSAYFRGRTETQYF
v_gene: TRBV28; j_gene: TRBJ2-1; abundance: .; d_gene: TRBD2; CDR3nt: TGTGCCAGCAGTATTTCCTTGCCTTCTAGCGGGAGGGCCGGTGAGCAGTTCTTC; CDR3aa: CASSISLPSSGRAGEQFF
v_gene: TRBV5-1; j_gene: TRBJ1-1; abundance: .; d_gene: .; CDR3nt: TGCGCCAGCAGCTTCAGCAGGGACACTGAAGCTTTCTTT; CDR3aa: CASSFSRDTEAFF
v_gene: TRBV10-3; j_gene: TRBJ2-3; abundance: .; d_gene: .; CDR3nt: TGTGCCATCGGGCCAACTGACAGGCCAGATACGCAGTATTTT; CDR3aa: CAIGPTDRPDTQYF
v_gene: TRBV7-2; j_gene: TRBJ2-2; abundance: few; d_gene: .; CDR3nt: TGTGCCAGCAGCTTAGGCGGATACACCGGGGAGCTGTTTTTT; CDR3aa: CASSLGGYTGELFF
v_gene: TRBV30; j_gene: TRBJ2-5; abundance: .; d_gene: .; CDR3nt: TGTGCCTGGAACGGGGACCGACAAGAGACCCAGTACTTC; CDR3aa: CAWNGDRQETQYF
v_gene: TRBV28; j_gene: TRBJ2-7; abundance: .; d_gene: .; CDR3nt: TGTGCCAGCCAACAGAGCTCCTACGAGCAGTACTTC; CDR3aa: CASQQSSYEQYF
v_gene: TRBV19; j_gene: TRBJ2-7; abundance: few; d_gene: .; CDR3nt: TGTGCCAGTGGCAGGGCACCCTACGAGCAGTACTTC; CDR3aa: CASGRAPYEQYF
v_gene: TRBV29-1; j_gene: TRBJ2-5; abundance: .; d_gene: .; CDR3nt: TGCAGCGTTGAATGGTCAGGCGGAGAGACCCAGTACTTC; CDR3aa: CSVEWSGGETQYF
v_gene: TRBV27; j_gene: TRBJ1-4; abundance: .; d_gene: TRBD1; CDR3nt: TGTGCCAGCAGTCAGCGCCGGACAGGGTCGGGCGGTGAAAAACTGTTTTTT; CDR3aa: CASSQRRTGSGGEKLFF
v_gene: TRBV29-1; j_gene: TRBJ2-4; abundance: few; d_gene: .; CDR3nt: TGCAGCGTTGGGACCGCAAACATTCAGTACTTC; CDR3aa: CSVGTANIQYF
v_gene: TRBV2; j_gene: TRBJ2-5; abundance: .; d_gene: TRBD2; CDR3nt: TGTGCCAGCAGCGTTATACTCGGGGGGAGCGGTGAGACCCAGTACTTC; CDR3aa: CASSVILGGSGETQYF
v_gene: TRBV18; j_gene: TRBJ2-5; abundance: few; d_gene: .; CDR3nt: TGTGCCAGCTCACCGCAGCGGGAGACCCAGTACTTC; CDR3aa: CASSPQRETQYF
v_gene: TRBV30; j_gene: TRBJ1-5; abundance: few; d_gene: .; CDR3nt: TGTGCCTGGAGTGAGGGAATAAATCAGCCCCAGCATTTT; CDR3aa: CAWSEGINQPQHF
v_gene: TRBV7-2; j_gene: TRBJ2-7; abundance: .; d_gene: .; CDR3nt: TGTGCCAGCAGCCATCCGAAGGGGGGGATTTACGAGCAGTACTTC; CDR3aa: CASSHPKGGIYEQYF
v_gene: TRBV6-1; j_gene: TRBJ1-4; abundance: few; d_gene: .; CDR3nt: TGTGCCAGCAGAGAAGGGACTGCTAATGAAAAACTGTTTTTT; CDR3aa: CASREGTANEKLFF
v_gene: TRBV9; j_gene: TRBJ2-7; abundance: .; d_gene: .; CDR3nt: TGTGCCAGCAGCTTCGGACAGAGCTCCTACGAGCAGTACTTC; CDR3aa: CASSFGQSSYEQYF